What follows are 2 T cell receptor beta chains derived from one specimen sequenced in a study of cytomegalovirus exposure and HLA in healthy donors (dated by TCRdb to 2015 to 2018). The library was made by the immunoSEQ multiplex PCR assay. For the multiplex PCR, a mixture combining 60 forward primers for TCR Vbeta segments and 13 reverse primers for TCR Jbeta segments was used. TCRdb holds this immuneACCESS table with in-frame rearrangements only. Some clones are missing; in checked studies, unresolved V genes explain under half, and the rest has no known cause. Present in this sample are some 180,000 clones, 75% to 80% of which were seen just once. The top ten hold about 3% of the sample. Sequencing input: PBMCs. Receptors originate from a female donor in good health and CMV-seronegative.

This clone was detected once. The chain is built from TRBV10-3 and TRBJ1-2; no clear D. This CDR3 is 16 amino acids long. Germline V gene data show CDR1 as ENHRY and CDR2 as SYGVKD. V lost 0 bases and J 0 bases, leaving 11 bases between the germline ends. In DNA, the CDR3 is TGTGCCATCAGTGAGTCGAACCCTATAACTAACTATGGCTACACCTTC. Its protein is CAISESNPITNYGYTF.

This sequence joins TRBV7-6 and TRBJ1-1; no reliable D call. This CDR3 comprises 14 residues. Per germline, CDR1 SGHVS and CDR2 FNYEAQ. The V and J ends lost 5 bases and 0 bases respectively, with 10 bases between them. CDR3 nucleotides: TGTGCCAGCAGCCGGGGAGGGATGAACACTGAAGCTTTCTTT. It translates to CASSRGGMNTEAFF.